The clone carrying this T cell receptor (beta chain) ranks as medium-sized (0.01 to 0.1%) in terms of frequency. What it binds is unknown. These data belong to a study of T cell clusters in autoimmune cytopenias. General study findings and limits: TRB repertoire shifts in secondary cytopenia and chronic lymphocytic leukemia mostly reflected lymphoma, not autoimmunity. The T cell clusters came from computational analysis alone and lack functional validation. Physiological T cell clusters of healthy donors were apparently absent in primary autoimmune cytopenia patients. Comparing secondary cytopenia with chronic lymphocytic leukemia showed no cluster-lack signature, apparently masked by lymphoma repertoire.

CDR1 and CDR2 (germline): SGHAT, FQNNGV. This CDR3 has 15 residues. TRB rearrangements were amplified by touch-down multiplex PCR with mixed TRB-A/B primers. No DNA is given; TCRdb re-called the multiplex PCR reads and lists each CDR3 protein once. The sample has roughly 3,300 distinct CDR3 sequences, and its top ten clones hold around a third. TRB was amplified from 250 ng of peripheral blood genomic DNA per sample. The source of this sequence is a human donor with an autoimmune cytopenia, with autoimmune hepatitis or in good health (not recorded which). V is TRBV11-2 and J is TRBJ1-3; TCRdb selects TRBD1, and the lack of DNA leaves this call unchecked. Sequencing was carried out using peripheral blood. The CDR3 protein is CASSDRDGTGNTIYF. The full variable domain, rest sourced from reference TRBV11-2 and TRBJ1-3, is EAGVAQSPRYKIIEKRQSVAFWCNPISGHATLYWYQQILGQGPKLLIQFQNNGVVDDSQLPKDRFSAERLKGVDSTLKIQPAKLEDSAVYLCASSDRDGTGNTIYFGEGSWLTVV.